This TCR beta chain was documented in a study of cytotoxic CD8 clonotypes in ibrutinib-treated CLL. Repertoires were generated with immunoSEQ multiplex PCR, while TCRdb's copy carries only in-frame clones and drops some. The repertoire consists of about 150,000 clones, with 60% to 85% occurring once and the leading ten covering 5.1%. The V end was cut by 5 bases, the J end by 10 bases, with 12 bases between. CDR1 and CDR2 (germline): SGHTA, FQGTGA. The CDR3 spans 12 residues. This clone is a singleton in its sample. The TCR originated in a human donor with chronic lymphocytic leukemia. Sequences were derived from PBMCs, sampled after 24 months of ibrutinib treatment. The V and J genes are TRBV7-3 and TRBJ2-1, with a weak D call TRBD2 (7 bases). The CDR3 sequence: CASSPGGREQFF. The CDR3 DNA reads as TGTGCCAGCAGCCCGGGGGGCAGGGAGCAGTTCTTC.